The 11 T cell receptor beta chains presented below share a single source sample, sequenced in a study of T cell changes during pregnancy in multiple sclerosis. Assay used: immunoSEQ multiplex PCR; TCRdb lists only in-frame clones, some missing. The data show under 50,000 clones, with around 91% seen just once and more than 0.35% held by the top ten. The material was CD4+ T cells from peripheral blood mononuclear cells, obtained in the second trimester of pregnancy. The receptors derive from a female donor in good health, enrolled as a control in a pregnancy study.

The V call is TRBV5-6, the J call TRBJ2-1; possibly TRBD2 for D (6 bases). Trimming pared 5 bases from V and 6 bases from J, leaving 15 bases between. Germline CDR1 reads SGHDT; CDR2 reads YYEEEE. The CDR3 consists of 14 residues. CDR3 loop: CASSRDLEINEQFF. CDR3 sequence (DNA): TGTGCCAGCAGTCGGGACTTAGAGATCAATGAGCAGTTCTTC.

The J gene is TRBJ2-1, the V gene TRBV27; D might be TRBD2 (8 bases). This CDR3 is built from 14 residues. CDR1 is MNHEY and CDR2 is SMNVEV in the germline V gene (reference sequence). V shed 6 bases and J shed 7 bases, with 16 bases lying between them. In nucleotides, the CDR3 is TGTGCCAGCAGCCGGGAGGGGACAGTTAATGAGCAGTTCTTC. Residues: CASSREGTVNEQFF.

At least ten counts were recorded for this clone. The chain has TRBV2 and TRBJ1-2; 7 positions agree with TRBD1. The CDR3 loop spans 15 amino acids. The V and J ends lost 9 bases and 0 bases, in that order; junction bases with no gene match: 10. Germline CDR1 reads SNHLY; CDR2 reads FYNNEI. CDR3 residues: CARQRRGPANYGYTF. The CDR3 coding sequence is TGTGCCAGACAGAGAAGGGGGCCAGCTAACTATGGCTACACCTTC.

The chain combines TRBV7-3 with TRBJ2-3, with 7 positions matching TRBD2. The V gene's germline CDR1 is SGHTA and CDR2 FQGTGA. The CDR3 has 14 residues. Trimming took 4 bases from V and 4 from J; bases not matched to a gene: 5. The CDR3 DNA reads as TGTGCCAGCAGCTCCGGGACTATCTCAGATACGCAGTATTTT. It yields the protein CASSSGTISDTQYF.

The chain uses TRBV19 and TRBJ1-5; D not resolved. CDR1 is LNHDA and CDR2 is SQIVND in the germline V gene (reference sequence). V lost 3 bases and J 3 bases, leaving 9 bases between the germline ends. The CDR3 consists of 14 residues. The DNA for the CDR3 is TGTGCCAGTAGTATTTCCGGTGACAATCAGCCCCAGCATTTT. It specifies CASSISGDNQPQHF.

The genes are TRBV4-3 and TRBJ2-5; no clear D. The germline V and J ends were trimmed by 1 base and 5 bases, with 8 bases remaining between them. Germline V CDR1 and CDR2: LGHNA, YSLEER. This CDR3 is built from 13 residues. The CDR3 nucleotides are TGCGCCAGCAGCCAAGTACTTTCCGAGACCCAGTACTTC. Protein: CASSQVLSETQYF.

This chain connects TRBV10-3 to TRBJ1-5; possible D gene TRBD1, 6 bases. The CDR3 extends over 14 amino acids. The V gene's germline CDR1 is ENHRY and CDR2 SYGVKD. V shed 6 bases and J shed 0 bases, with 9 bases lying between them. CDR3 coding DNA: TGTGCCATCAGGGCAGGGGATAGCAATCAGCCCCAGCATTTT. Translated, it gives CAIRAGDSNQPQHF.

The rearrangement links TRBV4-2 to TRBJ2-3; D ambiguous. The CDR3 consists of 15 residues. The V and J ends lost 2 bases and 2 bases respectively, with 11 bases between them. The germline V gene encodes CDR1 LGHNA and CDR2 YNFKEQ. CDR3 residues: CASSQQNSLTDTQYF. DNA for the CDR3: TGTGCCAGCAGCCAACAGAATTCCCTCACAGATACGCAGTATTTT.

V gene TRBV2 combines with J gene TRBJ1-1; D is unclear. The CDR3 runs 11 residues. Germline V CDR1 and CDR2: SNHLY, FYNNEI. V was trimmed by 6 bases and J by 1 base, leaving 3 bases between them. Written as DNA, the CDR3 is TGTGCCAGCAGAGCGAACACTGAAGCTTTCTTT. It specifies CASRANTEAFF.

The chain recombines TRBV28 with TRBJ2-3; D is undetermined. V lost 6 bases and J lost 5, with 6 bases in between. The germline gives CDR1 MDHEN, CDR2 SYDVKM. This CDR3 spans 11 amino acids. The CDR3 loop is CASSNRDTQYF. In DNA form, the CDR3 reads TGTGCCAGCAGCAACAGAGATACGCAGTATTTT.

This clone was recorded only once. This sequence joins TRBV6-5 and TRBJ1-2, with D maybe TRBD1 (5 bases). Per the germline V gene, CDR1 is MNHEY and CDR2 is SVGAGI. Between the trimmed V and J ends, which lost 4 bases and 0 bases, there was a span of 15 bases. The CDR3 is 16 amino acids. This CDR3 is CASSWSAGTSNYGYTF. CDR3 in DNA: TGTGCCAGCAGTTGGTCGGCAGGGACTTCTAACTATGGCTACACCTTC.